This T cell receptor (beta chain) was sequenced in a study of T cells in Graves' hyperthyroidism and ophthalmopathy. Study-wide results and limits: Most thyroid clonotypes that were expanded above 0.001 also turned up in blood. Researchers report that a 13 V-J model separated ophthalmopathy from stable hyperthyroidism.

This clonotype was detected a few times. Its matching antigen is unknown. Amplification yielded TCR beta CDR3 regions, with RNA transcripts as the source. Initially, a first-round RT-PCR of the TCR CDR3 employed the HTBI primer set. TCRdb re-called the multiplex PCR reads with MiXCR, one entry per CDR3 protein. The sample records 600,000 to 650,000 distinct CDR3 sequences, around 15% being singletons. The junction had 7 bases not matched to a gene; V was cut back by 5 bases and J by 4 bases. CDR3 size: 15 residues. Germline assignment: CDR1 LNHDA and CDR2 SQIVND (reference sequence). Hyperthyroidism in the patients, aged 18 to 65, was newly diagnosed and under 2 months in duration.

Sequencing was done on a sample of blood. The clonotype comes from a woman aged 25 to 45 with Graves' hyperthyroidism. The rearrangement joins TRBV19 to TRBJ2-7; 11 bases are shared with TRBD2. For the CDR3, the DNA is TGTGCCAGTAGTTCCGGGACTAGCGGAAAATACGAGCAGTACTTC. This sequence encodes CASSSGTSGKYEQYF.